This T cell receptor (beta chain) was found in a study of PD-1 blockade in classical Hodgkin lymphoma. Using immunoSEQ multiplex PCR, the repertoire was profiled, and TCRdb retains in-frame clones only, with some absent. The sample includes roughly 150,000 clones, 78% of them seen just once. Trimming stripped 6 bases from V and 6 bases from J, with 20 bases between. The CDR3 is 15 residues long. Germline V gene data show CDR1 as SNHLY and CDR2 as FYNNEI. The patients all showed relapse after autologous stem cell transplantation, while their brentuximab vedotin exposure varied. Complete response, partial response or progressive disease constituted the best responses recorded.

The sample in question was peripheral blood mononuclear cells (PBMCs), obtained before the second cycle of nivolumab. The chain links TRBV2 to TRBJ1-2, with D perhaps matching TRBD1 (5 bases). The receptor was isolated from a human donor with classical Hodgkin lymphoma. Written as DNA, the CDR3 is TGTGCCAGCAGCCCAACGGGACGGTTGAAGGATGGCTACACCTTC. This translates into CASSPTGRLKDGYTF.